This T cell receptor beta chain was identified in a study of PD-L1 blockade in urothelial cancer. Study-level information: Once treatment had started, blood was analyzed at 3 weeks (second dose) and again at 6 weeks. The study recovered a median of 141,255 T cells per blood sample. Study results and limitations: TCR clonality was measured in pretreatment peripheral blood. Clonality below the median predicted better survival.

V gave up 6 bases and J gave up 7 bases; unmatched junction bases: 9. Per germline, CDR1 MNHNY and CDR2 SVGAGI (reference sequence). The CDR3 runs 14 residues. The time point here: pretreatment peripheral blood. Repertoires were generated with immunoSEQ multiplex PCR, while TCRdb's copy carries only in-frame clones and drops some. This table holds fewer than 100,000 clones, around four fifths found once. Concerning this clone itself: Its matching antigen is unknown.

Sample: PBMCs, taken around atezolizumab (anti-PD-L1) treatment. This chain joins TRBV6-6 and TRBJ2-1; 7 bases match TRBD1. This TCR derives from a man aged 40-49 years with urothelial cancer. Here the CDR3 reads CASSRDRVPNEQFF. CDR3 sequence (DNA): TGTGCCAGCAGCCGAGACAGGGTCCCAAATGAGCAGTTCTTC.